Shown below are 20 T cell receptor beta chains from a single sample sequenced in a study of T cells in Graves' hyperthyroidism and ophthalmopathy. RNA transcripts served as the template for amplifying TCR beta CDR3 regions. An initial round of RT-PCR targeting the TCR CDR3 relied on the HTBI primer set. Using its own MiXCR run on the multiplex PCR reads, TCRdb lists one record per CDR3 protein. The sample lists 600,000 to 650,000 distinct CDR3 sequences, about a sixth occurring once. Material for sequencing was blood. These receptors were obtained from a woman younger than 45 with Graves' hyperthyroidism.

This clonotype was counted a few times. V is TRBV3-2 and J is TRBJ1-2; the table's D call, TRBD1, has no DNA check behind it. TRBV3-2 is a documented pseudogene. The CDR3 sequence is 13 residues long. CDR3 sequence reads: CASRPDRYGGYTF. CDR3 DNA: TGTGCCAGCAGACCGGACAGGTACGGTGGCTACACCTTC.

This clonotype was counted at least ten times. The chain couples TRBV28 to TRBJ1-2; D remains ambiguous. CDR1 and CDR2 (germline): MDHEN, SYDVKM. Trimming cost V 6 bases and J 7 bases, with 21 bases left between them. The CDR3 has 15 amino acids. The CDR3 nucleotides are TGTGCCAGCAGCCGTCCTGGATCTCTTTCAAGTGGCTACACCTTC. This codes for CASSRPGSLSSGYTF.

This clonotype was recorded a few times. This chain links TRBV6-1 with TRBJ1-2; D perhaps matches TRBD1 (6 bases). This CDR3 is 14 amino acids long. The V and J ends lost 4 bases and 5 bases respectively, with 14 bases between them. Per the germline V gene, CDR1 is MNHNS and CDR2 is SASEGT. As DNA, the CDR3 is TGTGCCAGCAGTGGGACCGGGACACGATATGGCTACACCTTC. This translates into CASSGTGTRYGYTF.

V is TRBV24-1 and J is TRBJ2-7; either TRBD1 or TRBD2 may supply D (5 bases each). The CDR3 sequence is 16 residues long. Trimming cost V 0 bases and J 3 bases, with 14 bases left between them. Germline CDR1 reads KGHDR; CDR2 reads SFDVKD. The CDR3, as DNA: TGTGCCACCAGTGATTTGGAGGGGAATCAGATCTACGAGCAGTACTTC. This gives the protein CATSDLEGNQIYEQYF.

In this sample, this clonotype turned up many times. V gene TRBV28 combines with J gene TRBJ2-7; D not resolved. Germline CDR1 and CDR2: MDHEN and SYDVKM. The V end was cut by 7 bases, the J end by 0 bases, with 10 bases between. This CDR3 region has 13 residues. The CDR3 DNA follows: TGTGCCAGCATCCCAACAAGCTCCTACGAGCAGTACTTC. Translation gives CASIPTSSYEQYF.

V is TRBV6-2 or TRBV6-3 and J is TRBJ1-5; D is possibly TRBD1 (5 bases). Germline V lookup: CDR1 MNHEY, CDR2 SVGEGT. The ends were cut back, 0 bases at V and 9 bases at J, with 21 bases in the middle. The CDR3 has 17 amino acids. The CDR3 sequence: CASSYSRGAPAVRPQHF. The DNA of the CDR3 is TGTGCCAGCAGTTACTCGAGAGGGGCACCGGCAGTTCGGCCCCAGCATTTT.

This clonotype came up many times. The junction and the germline gene differ at one end; a read error may be behind it. The CDR3 loop reads CASSLAGTGHKEQFF. DNA of the CDR3: TGTGCCAGCAGCTTGGCCGGGACTGGCCACAAGGAGCAGTTCTTC. The chain recombines TRBV5-6 with TRBJ2-1; weak D call: TRBD2 (6 bases). This CDR3 has 15 residues. The V gene's germline CDR1 is SGHDT and CDR2 YYEEEE. The variable domain in full, with the rest retrieved from reference TRBV5-6 and TRBJ2-1, is DAGVTQSPTHLIKTRGQQVTLRCSPKSGHDTVSWYQQALGQGPQFIFQYYEEEERQRGNFPDRFSGHQFPNYSSELNVNALLLGDSALYLCASSLAGTGHKEQFFGPGTRLTVL.

This clonotype was seen only a few times. The chain links TRBV5-5 to TRBJ1-1; possibly TRBD1 for D (6 bases). V was trimmed by 7 bases and J by 4 bases, leaving 11 bases between them. The CDR3 sequence is 12 residues long. The germline V gene encodes CDR1 SGHKS and CDR2 YYEKEE (reference sequence). The CDR3 DNA is TGTGCCAGCCTTAGGGGGGGCACTGAAGCTTTCTTT. Amino acids: CASLRGGTEAFF.

The chain links TRBV20-1 to TRBJ2-2, with D possibly being TRBD1 or TRBD2 (6 bases each). Germline V lookup: CDR1 DFQATT, CDR2 SNEGSKA (reference sequence). The length of the CDR3 is 16 residues. Trimming stripped 6 bases from V and 3 bases from J, with 20 bases between. In DNA form, the CDR3 reads TGCAGTGCCTCCCACCCGATGGGGGGCGACACCGGGGAGCTGTTTTTT. This translates into CSASHPMGGDTGELFF.

The gene calls are TRBV28 and TRBJ1-1; D not certain. The V gene lost 3 bases and the J gene lost 4 bases, with 9 bases spanning the gap. The germline gives CDR1 MDHEN, CDR2 SYDVKM. This CDR3 region has 13 residues. CDR3 protein: CASSLTSPTEAFF. The CDR3 DNA is TGTGCCAGCAGTTTGACAAGTCCCACTGAAGCTTTCTTT.

This clonotype occurred many times. The rearrangement uses TRBV7-3 and TRBJ2-1, with D perhaps matching TRBD1 or TRBD2 (5 bases each). Trimming cost V 4 bases and J 5 bases, with 12 bases left between them. The CDR3 spans 14 residues. Germline CDR1 SGHTA, CDR2 FQGTGA. The CDR3 DNA follows: TGTGCCAGCAGCTCTAGCCTAGGGGACAATGAGCAGTTCTTC. As protein: CASSSSLGDNEQFF. The full variable domain, rest sourced from reference TRBV7-3 and TRBJ2-1, is GAGVSQTPSNKVTEKGKYVELRCDPISGHTALYWYRQSLGQGPEFLIYFQGTGAADDSGLPNDRFFAVRPEGSVSTLKIQRTERGDSAVYLCASSSSLGDNEQFFGPGTRLTVL.

This clonotype showed up many times. V is TRBV2 and J is TRBJ2-4; TRBD2 matches 7 bases. The CDR3 contains 12 residues. Germline CDR1 reads SNHLY; CDR2 reads FYNNEI. With 3 bases clipped from V and 7 bases from J, the junction kept 0 bases outside the gene matches. The CDR3 here is CASSEGGNIQYF. For the CDR3, the DNA is TGTGCCAGCAGTGAGGGGGGGAACATTCAGTACTTC.

This clonotype was observed a handful of times. This rearrangement joins TRBV7-9 to TRBJ2-3, with TRBD2 matching over 10 bases. This CDR3 region has 15 residues. Germline assignment: CDR1 SEHNR and CDR2 FQNEAQ (reference sequence). V shed 6 bases and J 2 bases; nucleotides not matched to a gene: 5. CDR3 loop: CASRSGGEATDTQYF. DNA of the CDR3: TGTGCCAGCAGAAGCGGGGGGGAAGCCACAGATACGCAGTATTTT.

The sample holds a few counts of this clonotype. With a much larger clone just one base away, this may be a read error. J is TRBJ1-2 and V is TRBV12-3 or TRBV12-4; D uncertain. The CDR3 is 13 residues long. Trimming shortened V by 1 base and J by 4 bases, and 7 bases separated the two germline ends. CDR3 nucleotides: TGTGCCAGCAGTTTAGGACGGCTCTATGGCTACACCTTC. It is translated as CASSLGRLYGYTF.

The chain carries TRBV5-1 and TRBJ1-5; maybe TRBD1 (6 bases). The CDR3 runs 14 residues. CDR1 and CDR2 (germline): SGHRS, YFSETQ. Trimming shortened V by 4 bases and J by 6 bases, and 14 bases separated the two germline ends. CDR3 nucleotide sequence: TGCGCCAGCAGCCCGCGTGGGGGGGCTCAGCCCCAGCATTTT. Translated, it gives CASSPRGGAQPQHF.

This clonotype came up a few times. The DNA of the CDR3 is TGTGCCACCAGTGACCCGTTAGGAAGGACCAAAAACATTCAGTACTTC. It is translated as CATSDPLGRTKNIQYF. This chain links TRBV24-1 with TRBJ2-4, with no clear D. V was pared by 4 bases and J by 2 bases, with 14 bases between. The CDR3 has 16 residues. Germline V gene data show CDR1 as KGHDR and CDR2 as SFDVKD.

Many counts were recorded for this clonotype. CDR3 amino acids: CASSLDNRAGQPQHF. The DNA of the CDR3 is TGCGCCAGCAGCTTGGATAACAGGGCAGGTCAGCCCCAGCATTTT. The V call is TRBV5-1, the J call TRBJ1-5; TRBD1 is a possible D gene (6 bases). Looked up from germline, CDR1 is SGHRS and CDR2 is YFSETQ. With 0 bases removed from V and 6 bases from J, the gap between germline ends came to 13 bases. This CDR3 is built from 15 residues. Full variable domain (missing parts from reference TRBV5-1 and TRBJ1-5): KAGVTQTPRYLIKTRGQQVTLSCSPISGHRSVSWYQQTPGQGLQFLFEYFSETQRNKGNFPGRFSGRQFSNSRSEMNVSTLELGDSALYLCASSLDNRAGQPQHFGDGTRLSIL.

This clonotype was observed a few times. The rearrangement links TRBV12-3 or TRBV12-4 to TRBJ2-7, with 9 bases lining up with TRBD1. V shed 6 bases and J 4 bases; nucleotides not matched to a gene: 10. The CDR3 contains 15 residues. CDR3 coding DNA: TGTGCCAGCAGCCGCTCGGACAGGGGAGGGTACGAGCAGTACTTC. Its protein is CASSRSDRGGYEQYF.

This clonotype was observed at least ten times. The CDR3 loop reads CASSQGTSGNVEQFF. The DNA of the CDR3 is TGTGCCAGCAGTCAGGGGACAAGCGGGAATGTCGAGCAGTTCTTC. V is TRBV28 and J is TRBJ2-1; D perhaps matches TRBD2 (7 bases). Germline loops: CDR1 MDHEN, CDR2 SYDVKM. Trimming left V 5 bases short and J 10 bases short, with 21 bases between. CDR3 length: 15 amino acids.

This clonotype was recorded many times. The chain joins TRBV27 to TRBJ1-2; D is possibly TRBD1 (6 bases). Germline assignment: CDR1 MNHEY and CDR2 SMNVEV (reference sequence). This CDR3 spans 16 amino acids. Trimming pared 0 bases from V and 4 bases from J, leaving 15 bases between. DNA for the CDR3: TGTGCCAGCAGTTTATCAGTTTTAGGGGGAATCTATGGCTACACCTTC. Its translation: CASSLSVLGGIYGYTF.